The 20 T cell receptor beta chains presented below share a single source sample, sequenced in a study of T cell clusters in autoimmune cytopenias. One tube held mixed TRB-A and TRB-B primer pools for touch-down PCR. TCRdb re-called the multiplex PCR reads; every CDR3 protein appears as one record, without DNA. Its table lists about 3,900 distinct CDR3 sequences. Each sample's input was about 250 ng genomic DNA, about 38,000 genome equivalents. The specimen was peripheral blood. These receptors were collected from a human donor with an autoimmune cytopenia or autoimmune hepatitis (not recorded which).

The chain uses TRBV30 and TRBJ2-1; TCRdb picks TRBD1, but there is no DNA to check that call. The CDR3 extends over 16 amino acids. Germline V lookup: CDR1 GTSNPN, CDR2 SVGIG (reference sequence). The CDR3 protein is CAWTVPSMAGRDEQFF.

Measured by frequency, this clonotype is medium-sized. This rearrangement joins TRBV6-5 to TRBJ1-2; the TCRdb D gene call, TRBD1, has no DNA to confirm it. The CDR3 is 15 residues long. CDR1 MNHEY and CDR2 SVGAGI come from the germline V gene. CDR3 loop: CASSVGQPHNYGYTF.

Frequency places this clonotype as medium-sized. The genes are TRBV29-1 and TRBJ2-1. The CDR3 covers 13 residues. Germline V gene data show CDR1 as SQVTM and CDR2 as ANQGSEA. The CDR3 here is CSVEETPRGEQFF.

This chain uses TRBV4-3 with TRBJ2-6. The CDR3 extends over 16 amino acids. Germline V gene lookup returns CDR1 LGHNA and CDR2 YSLEER. CDR3 in amino acids: CASSPGQISGANVLTF.

In terms of frequency, this clonotype is medium-sized. J is TRBJ2-7 and V is TRBV6-5; TCRdb's assignment of TRBD1 cannot be checked, as there is no DNA. Germline CDR1 and CDR2: MNHEY and SVGAGI. The CDR3 length is 14 residues. The CDR3 spells CASRGSGRTYEQYF.

In terms of frequency, this clonotype is medium-sized (0.01 to 0.1%). The gene calls are TRBV15 and TRBJ2-6; lacking DNA, the TRBD1 call made by TCRdb goes unchecked. Germline CDR1 reads LNHNV; CDR2 reads YYDKDF (reference sequence). CDR3 length: 15 residues. The CDR3 loop is CATSTRDSGANVLTF.

Its frequency marks this clonotype as medium-sized (0.01 to 0.1%). This chain uses TRBV6-5 with TRBJ2-7; the TRBD2 assignment by TCRdb is unverifiable without DNA. CDR1 is MNHEY and CDR2 is SVGAGI in the germline V gene. The CDR3 sequence is 14 residues long. CDR3 loop: CASTRSGRGAEQYF.

The chain joins TRBV6-5 to TRBJ2-3; the D call from TCRdb, TRBD1, cannot be confirmed without DNA. The length of the CDR3 is 14 residues. CDR1 is MNHEY and CDR2 is SVGAGI in the germline V gene. Here the CDR3 reads CASSLADRGDTQYF.

V gene TRBV7-6 combines with J gene TRBJ2-3; TCRdb reports TRBD1, a call that lacks DNA to check it against. The CDR3 extends over 16 amino acids. Germline CDR1 and CDR2: SGHVS and FNYEAQ. CDR3 sequence reads: CASSPTGDESTDTQYF.

The V gene is TRBV7-9, the J gene TRBJ2-7; TCRdb reports TRBD1, a call that lacks DNA to check it against. The CDR3 is made up of 15 amino acids. The germline V gene has CDR1 SEHNR and CDR2 FQNEAQ (reference sequence). CDR3 amino acids: CASSAPGTGGAEQYF.

According to its frequency, this clonotype is medium-sized. V and J are TRBV19 and TRBJ2-7; TCRdb lists TRBD1, though no DNA is available to test this call. This CDR3 comprises 14 residues. Germline lookup yields CDR1 LNHDA and CDR2 SQIVND (reference sequence). This CDR3 is CASSRDPSSYEQYF.

Measured by frequency, this clonotype is medium-sized. The chain links TRBV12-3 or TRBV12-4 to TRBJ2-3; TCRdb reports TRBD1, a call that lacks DNA to check it against. The CDR3 extends over 14 amino acids. This CDR3 is CASSPGGSTDTQYF.

This clonotype is classed as medium-sized by frequency. The V and J genes are TRBV19 and TRBJ2-7. This CDR3 is built from 14 residues. CDR1 LNHDA and CDR2 SQIVND come from the germline V gene (reference sequence). The CDR3 protein is CASSINPTRREQYF.

The chain joins TRBV6-5 to TRBJ1-5; TCRdb returns TRBD1, unconfirmable since there is no DNA. This CDR3 is built from 14 residues. Germline-derived CDR1 and CDR2 are MNHEY and SVGAGI. The CDR3 region is CASSLGTGGQPQHF.

The chain is built from TRBV6-5 and TRBJ2-5; TCRdb returns TRBD1, unconfirmable since there is no DNA. Germline V lookup: CDR1 MNHEY, CDR2 SVGAGI. The length of the CDR3 is 14 residues. This CDR3 is CASSPRRGEETQYF.

Its frequency marks this clonotype as medium-sized. The gene calls are TRBV18 and TRBJ1-1; TCRdb indicates TRBD1, and absent DNA this call remains unverified. The CDR3 sequence is 13 residues long. Germline-derived CDR1 and CDR2 are KGHSH and LQKENI. The CDR3 loop is CASSPRGQAEAFF.

By frequency, this clonotype registers medium-sized (0.01 to 0.1%). This chain's CDR3 is CASSIGYATQYF. J is TRBJ2-5 and V is TRBV6-1. CDR3 length: 12 residues. Germline V gene sequence: CDR1 MNHNS, CDR2 SASEGT.

The J gene is TRBJ2-3, the V gene TRBV6-2 or TRBV6-3. In germline, CDR1 is MNHEY, CDR2 SVGEGT. The CDR3 is made up of 12 amino acids. CDR3 sequence: CASSLSTDTQYF.

This clonotype is called medium-sized based on its frequency. The V gene is TRBV5-1, the J gene TRBJ1-2; without DNA, the TCRdb call of TRBD1 cannot be checked. Germline V lookup: CDR1 SGHRS, CDR2 YFSETQ. The CDR3 contains 16 residues. The CDR3 here is CASSLTLDRGSHGYTF.

In terms of frequency, this clonotype is medium-sized. The V call is TRBV15, the J call TRBJ2-2; TCRdb's D gene call, TRBD1, goes unchecked for lack of DNA. This CDR3 spans 17 amino acids. Germline CDR1 reads LNHNV; CDR2 reads YYDKDF (reference sequence). The CDR3 sequence: CATSTYTGTENTGELFF.